Each of the 14 T cell receptor beta chains below was sequenced from the same sample in a study of shared clonotypes between healthy human individuals. Libraries were prepared by immunoSEQ multiplex PCR; TCRdb keeps only in-frame clonotypes and omits some of them. The sample includes some 2,100,000 clones, approximately 96% seen only once; the top ten take over 0.1%. Specimen: naive CD4+ T cells sorted from blood. Subset here: CD45RA+ positively selected. Receptors originate from a man in his late teens or twenties in good health.

Turning to this clone: This same CDR3 is encoded by further DNA sequences in the sample. The chain couples TRBV18 to TRBJ1-2, with TRBD1 matching over 7 bases. Germline CDR1 reads KGHSH; CDR2 reads LQKENI. Trimming took 3 bases from V and 5 from J; bases not matched to a gene: 6. This CDR3 has 14 residues. CDR3 sequence (DNA): TGTGCCAGCTCACCCCCGGGACAGAGTTATGGCTACACCTTC. Its translation is CASSPPGQSYGYTF.

The chain is built from TRBV28 and TRBJ1-5; D is possibly TRBD1 (6 bases). Trimming left V 2 bases short and J 7 bases short, with 21 bases between. CDR1 is MDHEN and CDR2 is SYDVKM in the germline V gene. This CDR3 spans 17 amino acids. Here the CDR3 reads CASSLVGGRRLGQPQHF. DNA of the CDR3: TGTGCCAGCAGTTTAGTGGGGGGGCGGCGGTTGGGACAGCCCCAGCATTTT.

CDR3 in amino acids: CASLVAGGHDNEQFF. DNA of the CDR3: TGCGCCAGCCTCGTAGCGGGGGGGCACGACAATGAGCAGTTCTTC. The rearrangement joins TRBV10-2 to TRBJ2-1; 11 nucleotides agree with TRBD2. The CDR3 runs 15 residues. CDR1 is WSHSY and CDR2 is SAAADI in the germline V gene. Unmatched junction bases numbered 8, after V lost 8 bases and J lost 5 bases.

The V and J genes are TRBV4-3 and TRBJ2-1; D tentatively reads TRBD1 or TRBD2 (5 bases each). The length of the CDR3 is 13 residues. Germline lookup yields CDR1 LGHNA and CDR2 YSLEER. V lost 4 bases to trimming and J lost 10 bases, with 14 bases between them. In DNA form, the CDR3 reads TGCGCCAGCAGCCCCCCCGGGACGGAGGAGCAGTTCTTC. It is translated as CASSPPGTEEQFF.

V and J are TRBV6-5 and TRBJ1-6, with a weak D call TRBD1 (5 bases). V lost 5 bases and J lost 7, with 12 bases in between. Germline lookup yields CDR1 MNHEY and CDR2 SVGAGI. The CDR3 loop spans 14 amino acids. The CDR3, as DNA: TGTGCCAGCAGTCCCGGGGCCATAAATTCACCCCTCCACTTT. Translated, it gives CASSPGAINSPLHF.

The chain couples TRBV7-2 to TRBJ1-2, with D unresolved. Trimming took 1 base from V and 4 from J, leaving 10 bases between them. The CDR3 contains 14 residues. Germline-derived CDR1 and CDR2 are SGHTA and FQGNSA. The CDR3: CASSLDRQSYGYTF. CDR3 coding DNA: TGTGCCAGCAGCTTAGATCGCCAGAGCTATGGCTACACCTTC. Supplemented by reference TRBV7-2 and TRBJ1-2, the full variable domain reads GAGVSQSPSNKVTEKGKDVELRCDPISGHTALYWYRQSLGQGLEFLIYFQGNSAPDKSGLPSDRFSAERTGGSVSTLTIQRTQQEDSAVYLCASSLDRQSYGYTFGSGTRLTVV.

This clone was seen a single time. This chain connects TRBV11-3 to TRBJ2-5; TRBD1 agrees at 10 bases. Germline values: CDR1 SGHNT, CDR2 YENEEA. The CDR3 length is 15 residues. The V segment lost 5 bases and the J segment 1 base; nucleotides outside the gene matches: 4. The CDR3, as DNA: TGTGCCAGCAGCCCCGGACAGGGGGTCCAAGAGACCCAGTACTTC. It yields the protein CASSPGQGVQETQYF.

The rearrangement links TRBV2 to TRBJ1-4, with TRBD1 as a possible D gene (6 bases). The CDR3 sequence is 13 residues long. Germline V gives CDR1 SNHLY, CDR2 FYNNEI. V was cut by 6 bases and J by 11 bases, with 16 bases left in between. CDR3 amino acids: CASRDQGSGKLFF. CDR3 coding DNA: TGTGCCAGCAGGGATCAGGGGTCGGGGAAACTGTTTTTT.

The chain links TRBV2 to TRBJ1-1; D uncertain. In germline, CDR1 is SNHLY, CDR2 FYNNEI. Trimming cost V 9 bases and J 3 bases, with 17 bases left between them. The CDR3 totals 14 residues. Here the CDR3 reads CARAWVVVDTEAFF. CDR3 coding DNA: TGTGCCAGGGCGTGGGTTGTGGTTGACACTGAAGCTTTCTTT. The whole variable domain, filled in from reference TRBV2 and TRBJ1-1, reads EPEVTQTPSHQVTQMGQEVILRCVPISNHLYFYWYRQILGQKVEFLVSFYNNEISEKSEIFDDQFSVERPDGSNFTLKIRSTKLEDSAMYFCARAWVVVDTEAFFGQGTRLTVV.

The V call is TRBV4-2, the J call TRBJ2-7; perhaps TRBD1 as D (5 bases). V dropped 0 bases and J dropped 6 bases, with 12 bases sitting between them. In germline, CDR1 is LGHNA, CDR2 YNFKEQ. CDR3 size: 14 residues. CDR3 DNA: TGTGCCAGCAGCCAAGATCAGGGTTCGGGCGAGCAGTACTTC. Protein: CASSQDQGSGEQYF.

The genes are TRBV5-1 and TRBJ1-4; 7 bases match TRBD1. V dropped 4 bases and J dropped 5; count of bases not matched to a gene: 8. CDR1 and CDR2 from the germline V gene are SGHRS and YFSETQ. CDR3 length equals 15 residues. CDR3 residues: CASSAWTGPNEKLFF. The CDR3 DNA reads as TGCGCCAGCAGCGCCTGGACAGGCCCCAATGAAAAACTGTTTTTT.

For this clone: Distinct nucleotide sequences in the sample also encode this CDR3. This rearrangement joins TRBV19 to TRBJ2-2, with 9 bases matching TRBD1. The germline V gene encodes CDR1 LNHDA and CDR2 SQIVND (reference sequence). With V trimmed by 6 bases and J by 5 bases, 1 base remained unmatched. The CDR3 length is 13 residues. This chain's CDR3 is CASRQGATGELFF. The DNA of the CDR3 is TGTGCCAGTAGACAGGGGGCGACCGGGGAGCTGTTTTTT.

The chain carries TRBV7-9 and TRBJ1-1; no definite D call. Trimming shortened V by 6 bases and J by 1 base, and 9 bases separated the two germline ends. This CDR3 has 13 amino acids. Germline lookup yields CDR1 SEHNR and CDR2 FQNEAQ (reference sequence). For the CDR3, the DNA is TGTGCCAGCAGAATCGACTCGAACACTGAAGCTTTCTTT. Residues: CASRIDSNTEAFF.

The count of this clone is one. The J gene is TRBJ2-7, the V gene TRBV5-5; D not resolved. The V gene lost 1 base and the J gene lost 5 bases, with 4 bases spanning the gap. The CDR3 has 11 residues. Looked up from germline, CDR1 is SGHKS and CDR2 is YYEKEE (reference sequence). The CDR3 loop reads CASSLRDEQYF. In DNA, the CDR3 is TGTGCCAGCAGCTTGAGGGACGAGCAGTACTTC.